This TCR beta chain derives from a study of cytomegalovirus exposure and HLA in healthy donors. The study's findings and limits: An analysis that was carried out later associated 15,000 to 20,000 TCR beta sequences with HLA alleles at 0.05 false discovery rate. A few chains tied to CMV proved CMV antigen-specific in vitro. Altogether, around 160 TCR beta chains were recorded as cytomegalovirus-associated.

The PCR contained 60 Vbeta and 13 Jbeta primers. Clones were sequenced by immunoSEQ multiplex PCR, and TCRdb holds only the in-frame ones, with some missing. The data show roughly 97,000 clones, with around 85% seen just once and roughly 5.1% held by the top ten. With 5 bases removed from V and 1 base from J, the gap between germline ends came to 6 bases. This CDR3 is built from 13 residues. Germline V gene data show CDR1 as MNHNS and CDR2 as SASEGT. Concerning this clone itself: The antigen remains undetermined.

This TCR derives from a man aged 35 to 55 in good health and CMV-seropositive. Sequencing was performed on PBMCs. This chain connects TRBV6-1 to TRBJ1-5; D uncertain. CDR3 bases: TGTGCCAGCAGTTCCCAAAGCAATCAGCCCCAGCATTTT. Residues: CASSSQSNQPQHF.